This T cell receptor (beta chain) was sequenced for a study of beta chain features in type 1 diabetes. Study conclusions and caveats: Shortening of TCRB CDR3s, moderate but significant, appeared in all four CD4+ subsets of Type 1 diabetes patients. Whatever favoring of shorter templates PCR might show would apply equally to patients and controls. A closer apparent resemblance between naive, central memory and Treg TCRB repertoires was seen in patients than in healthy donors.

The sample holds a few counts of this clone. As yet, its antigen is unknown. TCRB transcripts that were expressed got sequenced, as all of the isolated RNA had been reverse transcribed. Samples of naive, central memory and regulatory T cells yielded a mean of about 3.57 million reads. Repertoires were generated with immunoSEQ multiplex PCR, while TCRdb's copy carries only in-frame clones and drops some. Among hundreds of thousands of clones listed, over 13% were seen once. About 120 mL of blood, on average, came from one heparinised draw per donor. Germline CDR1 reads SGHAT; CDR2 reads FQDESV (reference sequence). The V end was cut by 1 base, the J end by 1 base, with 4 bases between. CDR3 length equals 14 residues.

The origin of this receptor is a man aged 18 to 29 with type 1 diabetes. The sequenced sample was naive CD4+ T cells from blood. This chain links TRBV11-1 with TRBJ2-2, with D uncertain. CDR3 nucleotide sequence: TGTGCCAGCAGCTTAGGAAGGAACACCGGGGAGCTGTTTTTT. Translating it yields CASSLGRNTGELFF.